The rows below give T cell receptor beta chains drawn from one sample of a study of cytomegalovirus exposure and HLA in healthy donors. Only in-frame clones appear in the TCRdb table, and some are missing; sequencing was by immunoSEQ multiplex PCR. The sample gives approximately 100,000 clones, 50% to 65% of which show up once; about 3.8% is in the top ten. Sequencing was carried out using PBMCs. All receptors derive from a man in his thirties or forties in good health and CMV-seropositive. CDR3s include the opening cysteine and the closing phenylalanine or tryptophan. Each record gives: V gene, clone size, D gene, J gene, CDR3 length, CDR3 protein, CDR3 DNA. The D gene is left open where the match is weak. Clone size is shown for a subset of rows, as once, few, many or a class of expanded clone.

v_gene: TRBV6-5
abundance: .
d_gene: TRBD1
j_gene: TRBJ1-1
len: 13
CDR3aa: CAVRGQRNTEAFF
CDR3nt: TGTGCCGTCAGGGGGCAGAGGAACACTGAAGCTTTCTTT

v_gene: TRBV5-1
abundance: few
d_gene: TRBD1
j_gene: TRBJ2-2
len: 19
CDR3aa: CASSLESGTGWKNTGELFF
CDR3nt: TGCGCCAGCAGCTTGGAGTCCGGGACAGGGTGGAAGAACACCGGGGAGCTGTTTTTT

v_gene: TRBV2
abundance: few
d_gene: TRBD1
j_gene: TRBJ1-2
len: 14
CDR3aa: CASSEDRGREGYTF
CDR3nt: TGTGCCAGCAGTGAGGACAGGGGGCGCGAGGGCTACACCTTC

v_gene: TRBV28
abundance: few
d_gene: TRBD1
j_gene: TRBJ1-1
len: 14
CDR3aa: CASSSRDRGHSAFF
CDR3nt: TGTGCCAGCAGTTCCCGGGACAGGGGGCATTCAGCTTTCTTT

v_gene: TRBV10-3
abundance: .
d_gene: TRBD2
j_gene: TRBJ2-1
len: 16
CDR3aa: CAISEQRGGSYNEQFF
CDR3nt: TGTGCCATCAGTGAGCAGCGGGGGGGATCCTACAATGAGCAGTTCTTC

v_gene: TRBV29-1
abundance: .
d_gene: .
j_gene: TRBJ2-7
len: 13
CDR3aa: CSVVSGSSYEQYF
CDR3nt: TGCAGCGTTGTTTCGGGGAGCTCCTACGAGCAGTACTTC

v_gene: TRBV19
abundance: .
d_gene: TRBD1
j_gene: TRBJ1-4
len: 13
CDR3aa: CASRDRGGEKLFF
CDR3nt: TGTGCCAGTCGAGACAGGGGCGGTGAAAAACTGTTTTTT

v_gene: TRBV9
abundance: .
d_gene: .
j_gene: TRBJ2-3
len: 14
CDR3aa: CASSVLLGTDTQYF
CDR3nt: TGTGCCAGCAGCGTGTTACTAGGAACAGATACGCAGTATTTT

v_gene: TRBV6-6
abundance: once
d_gene: .
j_gene: TRBJ2-7
len: 15
CDR3aa: CASSMGHPSSYEQYF
CDR3nt: TGTGCCAGCAGCATGGGACACCCTAGCTCCTACGAGCAGTACTTC

v_gene: TRBV4-1
abundance: .
d_gene: .
j_gene: TRBJ1-1
len: 14
CDR3aa: CASSQTDSHDVAFF
CDR3nt: TGCGCCAGCAGCCAAACGGACAGTCACGACGTAGCTTTCTTT

v_gene: TRBV18
abundance: .
d_gene: .
j_gene: TRBJ2-4
len: 13
CDR3aa: CASSPPGRNIQYF
CDR3nt: TGTGCCAGCTCACCACCGGGCCGGAACATTCAGTACTTC

v_gene: TRBV5-1
abundance: .
d_gene: .
j_gene: TRBJ1-2
len: 15
CDR3aa: CASSHRQSTNYGYTF
CDR3nt: TGCGCCAGCAGTCACCGACAGAGTACTAACTATGGCTACACCTTC

v_gene: TRBV28
abundance: .
d_gene: .
j_gene: TRBJ2-7
len: 12
CDR3aa: CASSLPGSEQYF
CDR3nt: TGTGCCAGCAGTTTACCAGGTTCCGAGCAGTACTTC

v_gene: TRBV6-1
abundance: .
d_gene: TRBD2
j_gene: TRBJ2-3
len: 15
CDR3aa: CASTRGDLSTDTQYF
CDR3nt: TGTGCCAGCACTCGGGGGGACTTGAGCACAGATACGCAGTATTTT

v_gene: TRBV13
abundance: .
d_gene: TRBD1
j_gene: TRBJ1-3
len: 14
CDR3aa: CASSLGQGWNTIYF
CDR3nt: TGTGCCAGCAGCTTAGGACAGGGGTGGAACACCATATATTTT

v_gene: TRBV18
abundance: .
d_gene: .
j_gene: TRBJ1-2
len: 14
CDR3aa: CASSPNRDNYGYTF
CDR3nt: TGTGCCAGCTCACCCAACAGGGATAACTATGGCTACACCTTC

v_gene: TRBV6-5
abundance: .
d_gene: .
j_gene: TRBJ2-2
len: 15
CDR3aa: CASSYSQGNTGELFF
CDR3nt: TGTGCCAGCAGTTACTCACAGGGGAACACCGGGGAGCTGTTTTTT

v_gene: TRBV19
abundance: .
d_gene: .
j_gene: TRBJ2-5
len: 15
CDR3aa: CASSGTGTSGETQYF
CDR3nt: TGTGCCAGTAGTGGGACCGGGACTTCTGGAGAGACCCAGTACTTC

v_gene: TRBV13
abundance: .
d_gene: .
j_gene: TRBJ1-6
len: 17
CDR3aa: CASSLGGDGSYNSPLHF
CDR3nt: TGTGCCAGCAGCTTGGGGGGGGATGGCTCCTATAATTCACCCCTCCACTTT

v_gene: TRBV4-1
abundance: .
d_gene: .
j_gene: TRBJ1-5
len: 15
CDR3aa: CASSHGGGGNQPQHF
CDR3nt: TGCGCCAGCAGCCACGGCGGCGGGGGCAATCAGCCCCAGCATTTT

v_gene: TRBV10-3
abundance: .
d_gene: TRBD1
j_gene: TRBJ2-5
len: 16
CDR3aa: CAISPGQGLSAETQYF
CDR3nt: TGTGCCATCAGTCCTGGACAGGGCCTATCTGCAGAGACCCAGTACTTC

v_gene: TRBV6-1
abundance: .
d_gene: TRBD1
j_gene: TRBJ2-5
len: 13
CDR3aa: CASRTGGVETQYF
CDR3nt: TGTGCCAGCAGGACAGGGGGCGTAGAGACCCAGTACTTC

v_gene: TRBV28
abundance: few
d_gene: TRBD1
j_gene: TRBJ1-5
len: 14
CDR3aa: CASSLGQGYQPQHF
CDR3nt: TGTGCCAGCAGTTTAGGACAGGGCTATCAGCCCCAGCATTTT

v_gene: TRBV11-3
abundance: once
d_gene: .
j_gene: TRBJ1-1
len: 14
CDR3aa: CASSLVRGGTEAFF
CDR3nt: TGTGCCAGCAGCTTAGTAAGGGGTGGAACTGAAGCTTTCTTT

v_gene: TRBV5-1
abundance: .
d_gene: .
j_gene: TRBJ1-1
len: 14
CDR3aa: CASSWDGANTEAFF
CDR3nt: TGCGCCAGCAGCTGGGATGGGGCGAACACTGAAGCTTTCTTT

v_gene: TRBV4-1
abundance: .
d_gene: .
j_gene: TRBJ1-1
len: 15
CDR3aa: CASTAVGPKNTEAFF
CDR3nt: TGCGCCAGCACAGCCGTGGGCCCTAAGAACACTGAAGCTTTCTTT

v_gene: TRBV19
abundance: .
d_gene: .
j_gene: TRBJ1-5
len: 14
CDR3aa: CASIPGGSNQPQHF
CDR3nt: TGTGCCAGTATCCCTGGCGGGAGCAATCAGCCCCAGCATTTT

v_gene: TRBV6-5
abundance: once
d_gene: .
j_gene: TRBJ1-3
len: 15
CDR3aa: CASRSRDNSGNTIYF
CDR3nt: TGTGCCAGCCGGTCCCGGGACAACTCTGGAAACACCATATATTTT

v_gene: TRBV6-4
abundance: .
d_gene: TRBD1
j_gene: TRBJ2-3
len: 15
CDR3aa: CASSDSTGGADTQYF
CDR3nt: TGTGCCAGCAGTGACTCGACAGGGGGCGCAGATACGCAGTATTTT

v_gene: TRBV5-4
abundance: .
d_gene: .
j_gene: TRBJ2-2
len: 16
CDR3aa: CASSGGASVNTGELFF
CDR3nt: TGTGCCAGCAGCGGGGGGGCCTCCGTGAACACCGGGGAGCTGTTTTTT

v_gene: TRBV9
abundance: .
d_gene: .
j_gene: TRBJ1-3
len: 17
CDR3aa: CASSSPSQGDSGNTIYF
CDR3nt: TGTGCCAGCAGCTCACCTTCACAGGGAGACTCTGGAAACACCATATATTTT

v_gene: TRBV4-2
abundance: .
d_gene: .
j_gene: TRBJ2-1
len: 18
CDR3aa: CASSQDFDSPSSYNEQFF
CDR3nt: TGTGCCAGCAGCCAAGATTTCGACAGCCCGAGCTCCTACAATGAGCAGTTCTTC

v_gene: TRBV5-6
abundance: .
d_gene: TRBD2
j_gene: TRBJ2-1
len: 17
CDR3aa: CASSLVGSGGAVDEQFF
CDR3nt: TGTGCCAGCAGCTTGGTTGGTAGCGGGGGGGCCGTGGATGAGCAGTTCTTC

v_gene: TRBV9
abundance: .
d_gene: .
j_gene: TRBJ1-3
len: 17
CDR3aa: CASSVGKTGGAGNTIYF
CDR3nt: TGTGCCAGCAGCGTTGGGAAAACTGGGGGGGCTGGAAACACCATATATTTT

v_gene: TRBV18
abundance: .
d_gene: TRBD2
j_gene: TRBJ2-3
len: 14
CDR3aa: CASSPTSGEGTQYF
CDR3nt: TGTGCCAGCTCACCGACTAGCGGGGAAGGTACGCAGTATTTT

v_gene: TRBV4-1
abundance: .
d_gene: .
j_gene: TRBJ2-7
len: 15
CDR3aa: CASSQVPGTPYEQYF
CDR3nt: TGCGCCAGCAGCCAAGTCCCAGGAACCCCCTACGAGCAGTACTTC

v_gene: TRBV5-1
abundance: .
d_gene: .
j_gene: TRBJ1-2
len: 14
CDR3aa: CASSLWGGREGYTF
CDR3nt: TGCGCCAGCAGCTTGTGGGGGGGTCGAGAGGGCTACACCTTC

v_gene: TRBV27
abundance: .
d_gene: .
j_gene: TRBJ2-5
len: 14
CDR3aa: CASSKTPRRGEQYF
CDR3nt: TGTGCCAGCAGCAAAACCCCCCGGAGAGGAGAGCAGTACTTC

v_gene: TRBV7-9
abundance: .
d_gene: .
j_gene: TRBJ2-2
len: 12
CDR3aa: CASSIISGELFF
CDR3nt: TGTGCCAGCAGCATAATATCCGGGGAGCTGTTTTTT

v_gene: TRBV6-5
abundance: .
d_gene: TRBD1
j_gene: TRBJ1-2
len: 14
CDR3aa: CASRKGQGIYGYTF
CDR3nt: TGTGCCAGCAGAAAGGGACAGGGAATTTATGGCTACACCTTC

v_gene: TRBV23-1
abundance: .
d_gene: TRBD1
j_gene: TRBJ2-2
len: 16
CDR3aa: CASSSRTGPNTGELFF
CDR3nt: TGCGCCAGCAGTTCCCGGACAGGGCCAAACACCGGGGAGCTGTTTTTT

v_gene: TRBV18
abundance: few
d_gene: .
j_gene: TRBJ1-3
len: 13
CDR3aa: CASSLGHSDTIYF
CDR3nt: TGTGCCAGCTCCCTGGGACACTCTGACACCATATATTTT

v_gene: TRBV11-1
abundance: once
d_gene: .
j_gene: TRBJ2-6
len: 18
CDR3aa: CASSRRTGESSGANVLTF
CDR3nt: TGTGCCAGCAGCCGCCGAACAGGCGAAAGCTCTGGGGCCAACGTCCTGACTTTC

v_gene: TRBV28
abundance: .
d_gene: .
j_gene: TRBJ1-2
len: 14
CDR3aa: CAIGGGNPLSGYTF
CDR3nt: TGTGCCATCGGGGGGGGGAACCCCCTCTCGGGCTACACCTTC

v_gene: TRBV5-6
abundance: .
d_gene: TRBD1
j_gene: TRBJ2-7
len: 15
CDR3aa: CASSPAGTGTYEQYF
CDR3nt: TGTGCCAGCAGCCCGGCCGGGACAGGGACCTACGAGCAGTACTTC

v_gene: TRBV4-1
abundance: .
d_gene: .
j_gene: TRBJ1-2
len: 14
CDR3aa: CASSRQGGNYGYTF
CDR3nt: TGCGCCAGCAGCCGCCAGGGAGGAAACTATGGCTACACCTTC

v_gene: TRBV7-9
abundance: .
d_gene: .
j_gene: TRBJ1-2
len: 13
CDR3aa: CASSFTEGYGYTF
CDR3nt: TGTGCCAGCAGCTTCACAGAGGGCTATGGCTACACCTTC

v_gene: TRBV6-1
abundance: .
d_gene: .
j_gene: TRBJ1-4
len: 11
CDR3aa: CASSGHEKLFF
CDR3nt: TGTGCCAGCAGTGGGCATGAAAAACTGTTTTTT

v_gene: TRBV4-1
abundance: .
d_gene: .
j_gene: TRBJ1-5
len: 16
CDR3aa: CASSQGGAGYNQPQHF
CDR3nt: TGCGCCAGCAGCCAAGGTGGGGCAGGGTACAATCAGCCCCAGCATTTT

v_gene: TRBV6-1
abundance: .
d_gene: TRBD1
j_gene: TRBJ2-2
len: 16
CDR3aa: CASSGQGTAPTGELFF
CDR3nt: TGTGCCAGCAGTGGACAGGGGACGGCTCCCACCGGGGAGCTGTTTTTT

v_gene: TRBV6-5
abundance: .
d_gene: .
j_gene: TRBJ2-1
len: 14
CDR3aa: CASSDSTRNNEQFF
CDR3nt: TGTGCCAGCAGTGACTCGACTAGAAACAATGAGCAGTTCTTC

v_gene: TRBV5-8
abundance: .
d_gene: TRBD1
j_gene: TRBJ2-7
len: 18
CDR3aa: CASSFLTGGKFLKYEQYF
CDR3nt: TGTGCCAGCAGCTTTCTGACAGGGGGCAAGTTCCTAAAGTACGAGCAGTACTTC

v_gene: TRBV15
abundance: few
d_gene: TRBD1
j_gene: TRBJ1-2
len: 14
CDR3aa: CATSRLTGRSGYTF
CDR3nt: TGTGCCACCAGCAGGCTGACAGGGAGGAGCGGCTACACCTTC

v_gene: TRBV6-6
abundance: .
d_gene: TRBD1
j_gene: TRBJ2-7
len: 15
CDR3aa: CASSPGQGITYEQYF
CDR3nt: TGTGCCAGCAGCCCAGGACAGGGGATCACCTACGAGCAGTACTTC

v_gene: TRBV5-1
abundance: .
d_gene: .
j_gene: TRBJ1-2
len: 14
CDR3aa: CASSLVQSNYGYTF
CDR3nt: TGCGCCAGCAGCTTGGTACAGAGTAACTATGGCTACACCTTC

v_gene: TRBV7-2
abundance: .
d_gene: TRBD2
j_gene: TRBJ2-5
len: 15
CDR3aa: CASSKGGAQGETQYF
CDR3nt: TGTGCCAGCAGCAAGGGAGGGGCCCAGGGAGAGACCCAGTACTTC